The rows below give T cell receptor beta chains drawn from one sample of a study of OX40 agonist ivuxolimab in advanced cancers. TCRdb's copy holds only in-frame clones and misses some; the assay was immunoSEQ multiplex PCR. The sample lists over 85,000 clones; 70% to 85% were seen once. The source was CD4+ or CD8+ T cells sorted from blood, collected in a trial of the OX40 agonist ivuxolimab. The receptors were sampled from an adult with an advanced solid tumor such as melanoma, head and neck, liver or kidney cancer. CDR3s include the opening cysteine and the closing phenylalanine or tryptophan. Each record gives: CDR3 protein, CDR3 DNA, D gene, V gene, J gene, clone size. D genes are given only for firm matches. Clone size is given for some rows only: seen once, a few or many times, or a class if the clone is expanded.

CDR3: CASSLRGGGEQYF
DNA: TGTGCCAGCAGTTTACGGGGAGGTGGGGAGCAGTACTTC
D: NA
V: TRBV28
J: TRBJ2-7
size: few

CDR3: CASIMQGAQGYTF
DNA: TGTGCCAGCATTATGCAGGGGGCACAGGGCTACACCTTC
D: TRBD1
V: TRBV28
J: TRBJ1-2
size: NA

CDR3: CASRAQGALNTGELFF
DNA: TGTGCCAGCAGGGCACAGGGGGCGTTAAACACCGGGGAGCTGTTTTTT
D: TRBD1
V: TRBV27
J: TRBJ2-2
size: NA

CDR3: CASSLSFGAETQYF
DNA: TGTGCCAGCAGCTTAAGCTTCGGGGCAGAGACCCAGTACTTC
D: NA
V: TRBV7-9
J: TRBJ2-5
size: NA

CDR3: CASILQSSGNTIYF
DNA: TGTGCCAGCATACTCCAGAGCTCTGGAAACACCATATATTTT
D: NA
V: TRBV6-6
J: TRBJ1-3
size: NA

CDR3: CASSLGTYSYEQYF
DNA: TGTGCCAGCAGCTTGGGGACATACTCCTACGAGCAGTACTTC
D: NA
V: TRBV5-5
J: TRBJ2-7
size: NA

CDR3: CASSLGQGYQETQYF
DNA: TGTGCCAGCAGCCTTGGACAGGGCTACCAAGAGACCCAGTACTTC
D: TRBD1
V: TRBV6-6
J: TRBJ2-5
size: few

CDR3: CASSYGTSGSYEQYF
DNA: TGCGCCAGCAGCTACGGGACTAGCGGGTCCTACGAGCAGTACTTC
D: TRBD2
V: TRBV5-1
J: TRBJ2-7
size: NA

CDR3: CASSLAGGPNYGYTF
DNA: TGCGCCAGCAGCTTGGCCGGGGGGCCTAACTATGGCTACACCTTC
D: NA
V: TRBV5-1
J: TRBJ1-2
size: NA

CDR3: CASRILNNSPLHF
DNA: TGTGCCAGCAGGATCCTTAATAATTCACCCCTCCACTTT
D: NA
V: TRBV27
J: TRBJ1-6
size: NA

CDR3: CASSVRIATNEKLFF
DNA: TGTGCCAGTAGTGTGAGAATTGCAACTAATGAAAAACTGTTTTTT
D: NA
V: TRBV19
J: TRBJ1-4
size: many

CDR3: CASSRSLTGWYF
DNA: TGTGCCAGCAGCCGGAGCCTGACAGGGTGGTACTTC
D: TRBD1
V: TRBV14
J: TRBJ2-7
size: NA

CDR3: CASNPGTGITGELFF
DNA: TGTGCCAGCAACCCCGGGACAGGCATCACCGGGGAGCTGTTTTTT
D: TRBD1
V: TRBV7-6
J: TRBJ2-2
size: NA

CDR3: CASSPHGRGSGANVLTF
DNA: TGTGCCAGCAGCCCCCATGGGAGGGGCTCTGGGGCCAACGTCCTGACTTTC
D: TRBD2
V: TRBV13
J: TRBJ2-6
size: NA

CDR3: CASSLGTSGIEQYF
DNA: TGTGCCAGCAGCTTGGGGACTAGCGGTATCGAGCAGTACTTC
D: TRBD2
V: TRBV7-9
J: TRBJ2-7
size: NA